This TCR beta chain came from a study of blood T cell repertoires in COVID-19. Study overall: Samples came from the United States, Italy and Spain, spanning acute and convalescent COVID-19. T cells, B-cell-depleted T cells, or PBMCs provided the cDNA or gDNA that served as material.

Between the trimmed V and J ends, which lost 2 bases and 7 bases, there was a span of 12 bases. From germline, CDR1 is WNHNN and CDR2 SYGVQD (reference sequence). This CDR3 comprises 13 residues. This clone has just a few counts. Generated by immunoSEQ multiplex PCR, the TCRdb table keeps only in-frame clones and is missing some. The sample comprises fewer than 450,000 clones, about 90% of which are singletons, and around 6.6% rests with the top ten. The sample was peripheral blood. The V gene is TRBV10-1, the J gene TRBJ2-7; D might be TRBD1 (6 bases). This receptor was obtained from a woman in her 70s with COVID-19, enrolled during active disease. The CDR3 loop is CASSERTQGEQYF. The CDR3 DNA follows: TGCGCCAGCAGTGAGCGGACCCAGGGGGAGCAGTACTTC.